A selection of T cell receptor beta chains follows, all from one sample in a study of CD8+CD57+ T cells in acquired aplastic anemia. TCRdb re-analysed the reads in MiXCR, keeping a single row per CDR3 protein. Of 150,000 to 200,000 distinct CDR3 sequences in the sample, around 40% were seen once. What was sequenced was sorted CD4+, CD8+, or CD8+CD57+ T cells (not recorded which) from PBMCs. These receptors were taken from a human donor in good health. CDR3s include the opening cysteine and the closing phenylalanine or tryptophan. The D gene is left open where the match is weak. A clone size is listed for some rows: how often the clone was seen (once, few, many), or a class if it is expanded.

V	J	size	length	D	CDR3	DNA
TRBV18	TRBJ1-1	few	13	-	CASSPQGATEAFF	TGTGCCAGCTCACCCCAGGGTGCCACTGAAGCTTTCTTT
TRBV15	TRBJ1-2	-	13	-	CATSRTFFNGYAF	TGTGCCACCAGCAGGACCTTCTTTAATGGCTACGCCTTC
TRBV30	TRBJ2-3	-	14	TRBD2	CAWGGGPSKDTQYF	TGTGCCTGGGGCGGGGGACCGAGCAAGGATACGCAGTATTTT
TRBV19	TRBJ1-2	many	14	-	CASSLANTNYGYTF	TGTGCCAGTAGTCTCGCAAATACTAACTATGGCTACACCTTC
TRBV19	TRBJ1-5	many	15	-	CASTQSGGGNQPQHF	TGTGCCAGTACCCAATCCGGGGGCGGCAATCAGCCCCAGCATTTT
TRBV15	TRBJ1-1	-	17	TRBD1	CATSRAFGQGSRTEAFF	TGTGCCACCAGCAGAGCGTTCGGACAGGGGAGTAGGACTGAAGCTTTCTTT
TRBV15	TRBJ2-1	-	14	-	CATSRTREDNEQFF	TGTGCCACCAGCAGAACCAGGGAGGACAATGAGCAGTTCTTC
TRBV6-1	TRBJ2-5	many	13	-	CATLATGEETQYF	TGTGCCACCCTAGCCACGGGAGAAGAGACCCAGTACTTC
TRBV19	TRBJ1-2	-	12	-	CASGDGNYGYTF	TGTGCCAGTGGGGACGGTAACTATGGCTACACCTTC
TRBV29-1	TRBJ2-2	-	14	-	CSVARGVNTGELFF	TGCAGCGTTGCCAGGGGAGTTAACACCGGGGAGCTGTTTTTT
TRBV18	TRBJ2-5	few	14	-	CASSPFGLGETQYF	TGTGCCAGCTCACCATTTGGTTTAGGGGAGACCCAGTACTTC
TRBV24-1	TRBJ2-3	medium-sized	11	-	CATSAVDTQYF	TGTGCCACCAGTGCCGTGGATACGCAGTATTTT
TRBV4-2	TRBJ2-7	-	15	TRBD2	CASSHLGGLAFEQYF	TGTGCCAGCAGCCATCTCGGAGGACTAGCTTTCGAGCAGTACTTC
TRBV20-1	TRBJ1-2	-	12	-	CSARELGDGYTF	TGCAGTGCTAGAGAGTTGGGGGACGGCTACACCTTC
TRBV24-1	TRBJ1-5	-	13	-	CATSLGGNQPQHF	TGTGCCACCAGTTTAGGGGGCAATCAGCCCCAGCATTTT
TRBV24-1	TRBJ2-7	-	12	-	CATSDLGSEQYF	TGTGCCACCAGTGATCTGGGTAGCGAGCAGTACTTC
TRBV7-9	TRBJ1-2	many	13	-	CASSRTASYGYTF	TGTGCCAGCAGCCGGACAGCTTCCTATGGCTACACCTTC
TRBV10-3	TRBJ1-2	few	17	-	CAISRSHGTANLGGYTF	TGTGCCATCAGTAGATCTCACGGGACGGCGAATCTGGGGGGCTACACCTTC
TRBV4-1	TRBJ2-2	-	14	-	CASSIGPNTGELFF	TGCGCCAGCAGCATAGGGCCGAACACCGGGGAGCTGTTTTTT
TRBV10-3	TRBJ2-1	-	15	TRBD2	CAMGTSGERGNEQFF	TGTGCCATGGGGACTAGCGGGGAGCGGGGCAATGAGCAGTTCTTC
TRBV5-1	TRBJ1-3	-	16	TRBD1	CASSYSGTGAGNTIYF	TGCGCCAGCAGCTACTCCGGGACAGGGGCTGGAAACACCATATATTTT
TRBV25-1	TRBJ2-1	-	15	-	CASEGSESSYNEQFF	TGTGCCAGCGAGGGATCGGAGAGCTCCTACAATGAGCAGTTCTTC
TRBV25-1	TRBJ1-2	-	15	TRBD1	CASSDMTGADYGYTF	TGTGCCAGCAGTGATATGACAGGGGCTGACTATGGCTACACCTTC
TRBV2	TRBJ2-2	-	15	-	CASSVQRQITGELFF	TGTGCCAGCAGCGTCCAGCGGCAAATCACCGGGGAGCTGTTTTTT
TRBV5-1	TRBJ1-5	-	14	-	CASSAGQSNQPQHF	TGCGCCAGCAGCGCAGGACAGTCCAATCAGCCCCAGCATTTT
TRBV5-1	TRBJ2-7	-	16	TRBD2	CASSSGLAGGHYEQYF	TGCGCCAGCAGCTCGGGACTAGCGGGAGGGCACTACGAGCAGTACTTC
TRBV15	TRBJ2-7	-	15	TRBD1	CATSSGTGGSYEQYF	TGTGCCACCAGCAGCGGGACAGGGGGTTCCTACGAGCAGTACTTC
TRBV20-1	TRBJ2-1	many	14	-	CSAPLPRTDNEQFF	TGCAGTGCCCCCCTTCCTCGAACAGACAATGAGCAGTTCTTC
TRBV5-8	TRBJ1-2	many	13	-	CASSLDPTYGYTF	TGTGCCAGCAGCTTGGACCCCACCTATGGCTACACCTTC
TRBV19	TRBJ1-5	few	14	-	CASSRRGPNQPQHF	TGTGCCAGTAGTAGGCGGGGACCCAATCAGCCCCAGCATTTT
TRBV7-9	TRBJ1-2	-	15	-	CASSLARQGSNGYTF	TGTGCCAGCAGTTTAGCGCGTCAGGGATCGAATGGCTACACCTTC
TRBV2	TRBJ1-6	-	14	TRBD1	CASSRQGYNSPLHF	TGTGCCAGCAGTAGACAGGGTTATAATTCACCCCTCCACTTT
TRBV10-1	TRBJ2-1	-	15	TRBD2	CASSPESGVYNEQFF	TGCGCCAGCAGTCCCGAGAGCGGGGTCTACAATGAGCAGTTCTTC
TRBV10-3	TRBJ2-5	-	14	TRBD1	CAITPTGKGETQYF	TGTGCCATCACCCCGACAGGGAAAGGAGAGACCCAGTACTTC
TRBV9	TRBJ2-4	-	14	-	CASSVGTNRNIQYF	TGTGCCAGCAGCGTAGGGACAAACAGAAACATTCAGTACTTC
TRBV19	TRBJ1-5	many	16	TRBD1	CASSIPGQGGNQPQHF	TGTGCCAGTAGTATCCCAGGACAGGGAGGCAATCAGCCCCAGCATTTT
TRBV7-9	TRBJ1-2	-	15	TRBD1	CASSGTGTGEHGYTF	TGTGCCAGCAGCGGCACCGGGACAGGGGAACATGGCTACACCTTC
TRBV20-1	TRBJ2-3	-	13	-	CSARGLSPDTQYF	TGCAGTGCTAGGGGGTTGTCCCCAGATACGCAGTATTTT
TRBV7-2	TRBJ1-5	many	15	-	CASSPTPGRNQPQHF	TGTGCCAGCAGCCCCACACCAGGGCGGAATCAGCCCCAGCATTTT
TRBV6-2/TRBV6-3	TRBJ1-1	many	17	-	CASSYSRSGTANTEAFF	TGTGCCAGCAGTTACTCGAGATCCGGGACGGCTAACACTGAAGCTTTCTTT
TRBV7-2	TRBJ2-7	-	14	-	CASSLAQTRYEQYF	TGTGCCAGCAGCTTAGCGCAGACAAGGTACGAGCAGTACTTC
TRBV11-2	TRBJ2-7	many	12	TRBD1	CASSATGAEQYF	TGTGCCAGCAGCGCAACAGGGGCCGAGCAGTACTTC
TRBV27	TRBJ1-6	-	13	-	CASSRSENSPLHF	TGTGCCAGCAGCCGCTCGGAGAATTCACCCCTCCACTTT
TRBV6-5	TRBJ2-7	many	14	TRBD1	CASSFDRVVYEQYF	TGTGCCAGCAGTTTTGACAGGGTGGTCTACGAGCAGTACTTC
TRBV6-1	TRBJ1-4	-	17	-	CASSPGQSGASNEKLFF	TGTGCCAGCAGCCCCGGACAGAGTGGAGCTTCTAATGAAAAACTGTTTTTT
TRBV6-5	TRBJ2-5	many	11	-	CASRRQETQYF	TGTGCCAGCAGACGTCAAGAGACCCAGTACTTC
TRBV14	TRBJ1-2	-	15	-	CASSQSGSLGAGYTF	TGTGCCAGCAGCCAATCAGGATCCTTAGGTGCTGGCTACACCTTC
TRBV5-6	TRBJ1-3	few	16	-	CASSLARTASGNTIYF	TGTGCCAGCAGCTTGGCCAGGACTGCCTCTGGAAACACCATATATTTT
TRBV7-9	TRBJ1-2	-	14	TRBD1	CASSLIATGDGYTF	TGTGCCAGCAGCTTGATCGCGACAGGGGATGGCTACACCTTC